Below, 10 T cell receptor beta chains from the same sample are listed, as sequenced in a study of blood T cell repertoires in COVID-19. Clones were sequenced by immunoSEQ multiplex PCR, and TCRdb holds only the in-frame ones, with some missing. The sample gives about 58,000 clones, more than 70% of which show up once; approximately 4.5% is in the top ten. The sequenced sample was peripheral blood. The receptor set was obtained from a man aged 35-49 years with active COVID-19.

The chain uses TRBV28 and TRBJ1-2; D remains unclear. Trimming removed 4 bases from V and 1 base from J, with 4 bases in between. The CDR3 spans 12 residues. The V gene's germline CDR1 is MDHEN and CDR2 SYDVKM. CDR3 bases: TGTGCCAGCAGTTACTTTAACTATGGCTACACCTTC. This codes for CASSYFNYGYTF.

The chain joins TRBV2 to TRBJ1-2; D is perhaps TRBD1 (5 bases). CDR1 and CDR2 (germline): SNHLY, FYNNEI. CDR3 length equals 14 residues. V dropped 2 bases and J dropped 0 bases, with 7 bases sitting between them. The CDR3 protein is CASSERGANYGYTF. In DNA form, the CDR3 reads TGTGCCAGCAGTGAACGGGGGGCTAACTATGGCTACACCTTC.

The rearrangement joins TRBV28 to TRBJ1-4; 10 positions agree with TRBD1. The CDR3 totals 14 residues. From germline, CDR1 is MDHEN and CDR2 SYDVKM. V was pared by 4 bases and J by 5 bases, with 1 base of the junction left unmatched. The CDR3 sequence: CASSSTGGNEKLFF. In DNA, the CDR3 is TGTGCCAGCAGTTCGACAGGGGGCAATGAAAAACTGTTTTTT.

The chain has TRBV7-2 and TRBJ2-2; D is possibly TRBD1 (6 bases). The V gene lost 2 bases and the J gene lost 4 bases, with 11 bases spanning the gap. From germline, CDR1 is SGHTA and CDR2 FQGNSA. This CDR3 has 15 amino acids. CDR3 region: CASSLQGPSTGELFF. In DNA, the CDR3 is TGTGCCAGCAGCTTACAGGGGCCGTCCACCGGGGAGCTGTTTTTT. Drawing the rest from reference TRBV7-2 and TRBJ2-2, the complete variable domain is GAGVSQSPSNKVTEKGKDVELRCDPISGHTALYWYRQSLGQGLEFLIYFQGNSAPDKSGLPSDRFSAERTGGSVSTLTIQRTQQEDSAVYLCASSLQGPSTGELFFGEGSRLTVL.

This chain joins TRBV28 and TRBJ2-7; TRBD1 matches 8 bases. Germline trimming cut 5 bases from V and 7 bases from J; bases unmatched to any gene: 13. Germline V gene lookup returns CDR1 MDHEN and CDR2 SYDVKM. This CDR3 is built from 15 residues. The CDR3 nucleotides are TGTGCCAGCAGTCCCGGGACAGGTGACTTGAGGGAGCAGTACTTC. Its translation: CASSPGTGDLREQYF. Together with reference TRBV28 and TRBJ2-7, the CDR3 gives the full variable domain: DVKVTQSSRYLVKRTGEKVFLECVQDMDHENMFWYRQDPGLGLRLIYFSYDVKMKEKGDIPEGYSVSREKKERFSLILESASTNQTSMYLCASSPGTGDLREQYFGPGTRLTVT.

On this clone: The junction does not match germline at one end; this may be a read error. The V call is TRBV27, the J call TRBJ2-1, with a weak D call TRBD1 (6 bases). Germline V gene data show CDR1 as MNHEY and CDR2 as SMNVEV (reference sequence). CDR3 length: 15 residues. CDR3 loop: CASSISGTPVNEQFF. The CDR3 DNA reads TGTGCCAGCAGTATATCCGGGACACCTGTTAATGAGCAGTTCTTC.

The chain carries TRBV27 and TRBJ1-1; TRBD1 might be the D (5 bases). The V gene's germline CDR1 is MNHEY and CDR2 SMNVEV (reference sequence). The CDR3 has 13 amino acids. Between the trimmed V and J ends, which lost 5 bases and 5 bases, there was a span of 12 bases. CDR3 residues: CASSPGRGTEAFF. The CDR3 DNA reads as TGTGCCAGCAGTCCAGGGCGGGGGACTGAAGCTTTCTTT.

The chain couples TRBV4-1 to TRBJ2-7; TRBD1 agrees at 7 bases. Trimming took 0 bases from V and 5 from J; bases not matched to a gene: 10. Germline V gene sequence: CDR1 MGHRA, CDR2 YSYEKL. The CDR3 consists of 16 residues. The DNA of the CDR3 is TGCGCCAGCAGCCAAGAAAAGTACCAGGGGGTTCACGAGCAGTACTTC. It specifies CASSQEKYQGVHEQYF.

In this sample, this clone turned up a few times. The V and J genes are TRBV10-3 and TRBJ1-2, with TRBD1 as a possible D gene (5 bases). From germline, CDR1 is ENHRY and CDR2 SYGVKD. The V gene lost 6 bases and the J gene lost 5 bases, with 22 bases spanning the gap. CDR3 length equals 16 residues. Here the CDR3 DNA reads TGTGCCATCAGGACCGAACGGGAGGGGCTGACTTATGGCTACACCTTC. This encodes CAIRTEREGLTYGYTF.

The chain joins TRBV2 to TRBJ2-7; 7 nucleotides agree with TRBD2. Germline CDR1 and CDR2: SNHLY and FYNNEI. The CDR3 spans 14 residues. Germline trimming cut 4 bases from V and 2 bases from J; bases unmatched to any gene: 5. CDR3 sequence (DNA): TGTGCCAGCAGTGGCGGGGGAACTCCCTACGAGCAGTACTTC. Translated, it gives CASSGGGTPYEQYF. The whole variable domain, remainder taken from reference TRBV2 and TRBJ2-7, is EPEVTQTPSHQVTQMGQEVILRCVPISNHLYFYWYRQILGQKVEFLVSFYNNEISEKSEIFDDQFSVERPDGSNFTLKIRSTKLEDSAMYFCASSGGGTPYEQYFGPGTRLTVT.